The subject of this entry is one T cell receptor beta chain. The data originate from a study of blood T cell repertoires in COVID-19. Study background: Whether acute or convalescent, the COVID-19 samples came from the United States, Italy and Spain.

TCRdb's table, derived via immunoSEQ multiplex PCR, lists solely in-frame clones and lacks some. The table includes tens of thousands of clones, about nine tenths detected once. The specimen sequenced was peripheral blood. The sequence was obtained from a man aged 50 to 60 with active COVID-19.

The CDR3 region is CASKSTGGNYGYTF. CDR3 nucleotides: TGTGCCAGCAAATCTACGGGGGGTAACTATGGCTACACCTTC. The V and J genes are TRBV25-1 and TRBJ1-2, with D perhaps TRBD1 (5 bases). The germline V gene has CDR1 MGHDK and CDR2 SYGVNS. The CDR3 covers 14 residues. The V end lost 7 bases, the J end lost 1 base, and 13 bases lay between the germline ends.